This T cell receptor beta chain stems from a study of Ad26.COV2.S vaccination and SARS-CoV-2 variants. About the research overall: Participants got Ad26.COV2.S intramuscularly, once or twice 56 days apart. Regarding the study as a whole: Total responses of T cells may have been underestimated by the analyses of TCR breadth and depth. Vaccine and placebo recipients had comparable breadth of non-spike TCRs.

The method was immunoSEQ multiplex PCR; TCRdb's version includes in-frame clones alone and lacks a portion of them. The sample records hundreds of thousands of clones, roughly 91% being singletons. This sample's treatment: around 19 received Ad26.COV2.S at low or high dose, single or two shots; 5 received placebo; per-sample allocation not given. Day 63 after the first injection of vaccine or placebo was the sampling time. Germline values: CDR1 LNHDA, CDR2 SQIVND (reference sequence). This CDR3 is 15 amino acids long. Trimming cost V 3 bases and J 1 base; bases outside gene matches: 5. Remarks on this clone: Its antigen is unknown.

The genes are TRBV19 and TRBJ2-7, with 8 bases matching TRBD1. The TCR sequence derives from a person aged 18-60 years who received the Ad26.COV2.S COVID-19 vaccine or a placebo. The input for sequencing was peripheral blood, taken in a trial of Ad26.COV2.S vaccine versus placebo. The CDR3 nucleotides read TGTGCCAGTAGTATCGCAGGGGGCCCTTCCTACGAGCAGTACTTC. This translates into CASSIAGGPSYEQYF.